This TCR beta chain emerged from a study of blood T cell repertoires in COVID-19. The V gene's germline CDR1 is SGHTA and CDR2 FQGNSA. V lost 5 bases and J lost 0, with 11 bases in between. This CDR3 is 15 amino acids long. Those who participated ranged in age from roughly 18 to 90 years and resided in 20 to 30 US areas. The table came from immunoSEQ multiplex PCR; TCRdb's copy has only in-frame clones and leaves some out. The sample lists 320,000 or so clones; over 75% were seen once. Sequencing used PBMCs or T cells enriched from blood (not recorded which). The TCR comes from a woman aged 25 to 39 who had recovered from COVID-19. V gene TRBV7-2 combines with J gene TRBJ2-4, with TRBD2 as a possible D gene (7 bases). CDR3 amino acids: CASSPRGAAKNIQYF. DNA of the CDR3: TGTGCCAGCAGCCCTCGGGGGGCAGCCAAAAACATTCAGTACTTC. Based on the CDR3 plus reference TRBV7-2 and TRBJ2-4, the full variable domain is GAGVSQSPSNKVTEKGKDVELRCDPISGHTALYWYRQSLGQGLEFLIYFQGNSAPDKSGLPSDRFSAERTGGSVSTLTIQRTQQEDSAVYLCASSPRGAAKNIQYFGAGTRLSVL.